This T cell receptor (beta chain) was profiled in a study of CD8+CD57+ T cells in acquired aplastic anemia. Whole-study context: Sorted CD4+ and CD8+ cells gave an average of roughly 3.3 ug of DNA. Read counts for CD4+ cells (from healthy donors) averaged about 10 million. Study observations and caveats: About 30 CD8+ CDR3 sequences occurred in both the patients and the controls.

This clonotype was picked up many times. The target antigen is unknown. This CDR3 comprises 15 residues. In germline, CDR1 is KGHSH, CDR2 LQKENI. Trimming removed 5 bases from V and 3 bases from J; junction bases left unmatched: 9. Researchers used genomic DNA as the template to profile TCR beta VDJ and CDR3. Each CDR3 protein gets one entry after TCRdb re-called the reads with MiXCR. This repertoire shows around 130,000 distinct CDR3 sequences, around 46% found once; its top ten account for 2% to 3%. This chain connects TRBV18 to TRBJ1-1, with TRBD1 identical over 7 bases. Sequencing input: sorted CD4+, CD8+, or CD8+CD57+ T cells (not recorded which) from PBMCs. The TCR sequence derives from a human donor in good health, serving as a control. CDR3 protein: CASSVTGAGDTEAFF. CDR3 DNA: TGTGCCAGCTCAGTAACAGGGGCAGGGGACACTGAAGCTTTCTTT.